The clone carrying this T cell receptor (beta chain) was detected many times. The antigen is unknown. The junction departs from germline at one end; a sequencing error may be responsible. The data stem from a study of Graves' ophthalmopathy and Graves' hyperthyroidism. Study overall: Investigators collected peripheral blood at initial diagnosis, before any treatment was given.

Study-level results: The model's prediction of ophthalmopathy progression had 70.59% sensitivity and 72% to 80% specificity.

Ophthalmopathy donors' eye disease showed moderate-to-severe activity, CAS of at least 3, NOSPECS of at least 4 and duration under 3 months. Germline CDR1 MNHNS, CDR2 SASEGT. The CDR3 contains 12 residues. TCR beta CDR3 regions were amplified from RNA transcripts. An initial RT-PCR round employing HTBI primers preceded a second-round multiplex PCR. TCRdb independently ran MiXCR on the multiplex PCR reads; one entry per CDR3 protein. The sample has some 520,000 distinct CDR3 sequences, over 13% seen once. Sequences were obtained from blood. The origin of this receptor is a woman aged 25 to 39 with Graves' ophthalmopathy. J is TRBJ1-1 and V is TRBV6-1; 8 bases agree with TRBD1. The CDR3 nucleotides read TGTACCAGCAGCCCCAGGGGGCCTGAAGCTTTCTTT. Amino acids: CTSSPRGPEAFF.